This T cell receptor beta chain derives from a study of identical twins. Carrying unique molecular identifiers, the cDNA also gained a universal primer site through template switching. MiXCR, run by TCRdb on the 5' RACE reads, gives a single entry per CDR3 protein. Here the sample spans 570,000 or so distinct CDR3 sequences, just under 10% being singletons. This clonotype was found many times. V lost 5 bases and J lost 6; bases outside the gene matches: 1. From germline, CDR1 is SGHTA and CDR2 FQGTGA. This CDR3 has 13 amino acids. This sample also belongs to another study, concerning yellow fever vaccine responses in identical twins. As reported in that work: Reported findings indicate that twins' vaccine T cell responses seemed partially convergent, partially personalized.

This TCR came from a woman younger than 35 in good health. Sequences were obtained from PBMCs. The rearrangement uses TRBV7-3 and TRBJ2-1; 10 nucleotides align to TRBD2. CDR3: CASSASGGNEQFF. CDR3 sequence (DNA): TGTGCCAGCAGCGCTAGCGGGGGCAATGAGCAGTTCTTC.